Listed below are T cell receptor beta chains from one sample, sequenced in a study of T cells in Graves' hyperthyroidism and ophthalmopathy. TCRdb used MiXCR to reprocess the multiplex PCR reads, holding one entry per CDR3 protein. The table shows about 270,000 distinct CDR3 sequences, with approximately 23% occurring only once. The sequenced material came from blood. The receptors originated from a man aged 25 to 40 with Graves' ophthalmopathy. Both conserved end residues are part of each CDR3. Each record gives: V gene, clone size, D gene, J gene, CDR3 DNA, CDR3 protein. D genes are given only for firm matches. Expanded clones are given a class, and other clones once, few, many or no size at all.

>TRBV29-1|few|NA|TRBJ2-7
TGCAGCGTAGTGACAGAGACCTACGAGCAGTACTTC
CSVVTETYEQYF
>TRBV7-3|many|TRBD2|TRBJ2-5
TGTGCCAGCAGCTCACTAGCGGGAGACGAGACCCAGTACTTC
CASSSLAGDETQYF
>TRBV5-1|many|NA|TRBJ2-3
TGCGCCAGCAGCTTGGACGGGGTAGCGGTAGATACGCAGTATTTT
CASSLDGVAVDTQYF
>TRBV2|many|NA|TRBJ2-7
TGTGCCAGCAGGGGAACAGGGAGCTCCTACGAGCAGTACTTC
CASRGTGSSYEQYF
>TRBV6-1|few|NA|TRBJ1-5
TGTGCCAGCAGTCCCAAGGGGTTAAATAGCAATCAGCCCCAGCATTTT
CASSPKGLNSNQPQHF
>TRBV20-1|once|NA|TRBJ2-1
TGCAGTGCTAGGTCCCGAACCCCCTACAATGAGCAGTTCTTC
CSARSRTPYNEQFF
>TRBV11-3|NA|NA|TRBJ2-5
TGTGCCAGCAGCTCTACAGGCCTCAGGACCCAGTACTTC
CASSSTGLRTQYF
>TRBV19|NA|TRBD1|TRBJ2-7
TGTGCCAGTAGTACTCAGACAGGGAGCTCGCGCGAGCAGTACTTC
CASSTQTGSSREQYF
>TRBV27|NA|NA|TRBJ1-6
TGTGCCAGCAGTTTACAGGGGCGGGCCTATAATTCACCCCTCCACTTT
CASSLQGRAYNSPLHF
>TRBV18|NA|NA|TRBJ2-5
TGTGCCAGCTCACCACCGGGTAGAGAGACCCAGTACTTC
CASSPPGRETQYF
>TRBV5-1|many|NA|TRBJ1-4
TGCGCCAGCAGCTTGAATAATGAAAAACTGTTTTTT
CASSLNNEKLFF
>TRBV5-1|NA|NA|TRBJ2-3
TGCGCCAGCAGCTTGCGGGGGCGCTTCCGCGAGACCTTATTTAGCACAGATACGCAGTATTTT
CASSLRGRFRETLFSTDTQYF
>TRBV27|few|NA|TRBJ1-4
TGTGCCAGCAGTTTTATTAGGGGCGAAAAACTGTTTTTT
CASSFIRGEKLFF
>TRBV11-3|few|NA|TRBJ2-1
TGTGCCAGCAGCCCCCTCCCCGCTTCAAGGGGCAAGAATGAGCAGTTCTTC
CASSPLPASRGKNEQFF
>TRBV2|NA|TRBD1|TRBJ2-5
TGTGCCAGCAGTGAAAAGGGACAGGGGTGGGAGACCCAGTACTTC
CASSEKGQGWETQYF
>TRBV5-1|few|NA|TRBJ2-3
TGCGCCAGCAGCTTGCAGGCGGCGGGTGATACGCAGTATTTT
CASSLQAAGDTQYF
>TRBV11-3|many|TRBD2|TRBJ2-1
TGTGCCAGCAGCCAACGGGGGGGTCCAGGGGAGCAGTTCTTC
CASSQRGGPGEQFF
>TRBV4-2|NA|NA|TRBJ2-2
TGTGCCAGCAGCCAACAGGCCGGGGAGCTGTTTTTT
CASSQQAGELFF
>TRBV11-3|few|NA|TRBJ2-4
TGTGCCAGCAGCTTTGAAAACATTCAGTACTTC
CASSFENIQYF
>TRBV3-1|NA|NA|TRBJ2-1
TGTGCCAGCAGCCAAGGAGTAAATGAGCAGTTCTTC
CASSQGVNEQFF
>TRBV5-1|once|TRBD2|TRBJ2-7
TGCGCCAGCAGCTCCAATGCGGGAGGGCCAGCCGAGCAGTACTTC
CASSSNAGGPAEQYF
>TRBV10-3|NA|NA|TRBJ1-5
TGTGCCATCGGGAGGGATCAGCCCCAGCATTTT
CAIGRDQPQHF
>TRBV5-8|few|TRBD1|TRBJ2-1
TGTGCCAGCATAGGGGACAGCCACAATGAGCAGTTCTTC
CASIGDSHNEQFF
>TRBV11-2|NA|TRBD2|TRBJ2-3
TGTGCCAGCACCCCACTAGCGGGATGGACCCCTACGCAGTATTTT
CASTPLAGWTPTQYF
>TRBV20-1|few|NA|TRBJ2-5
TGCAGTGCTAGCTTGGGGGCTAGCTGGTACCAAGAGACCCAGTACTTC
CSASLGASWYQETQYF
>TRBV19|many|NA|TRBJ1-1
TGTGCCAGTAGTACCAATCCCAGAAGAAACACTGAAGCTTTCTTT
CASSTNPRRNTEAFF
>TRBV2|NA|NA|TRBJ2-6
TGTGCCAGCAGAGGGCCCAGACCAAGGAGGGCGGATTCTGGGGCCAACGTCCTGACTTTC
CASRGPRPRRADSGANVLTF
>TRBV10-1|NA|NA|TRBJ1-1
TGCGCCAGCAGTCTGGATCCGGCGAACACTGAAGCTTTCTTT
CASSLDPANTEAFF
>TRBV9|few|NA|TRBJ1-2
TGTGCCAGCACAGGAGTGGACTATGGCTACACCTTC
CASTGVDYGYTF
>TRBV27|many|TRBD1|TRBJ1-5
TGTGCCAGCAGGCCGACAGGGTTTAGCAATCAGCCCCAGCATTTT
CASRPTGFSNQPQHF
>TRBV7-3|NA|NA|TRBJ2-1
TGTGCCAGCAGCTCCTCCGGGACCTCGTCCTACAATGAGCAGTTCTTC
CASSSSGTSSYNEQFF
>TRBV2|many|NA|TRBJ2-3
TGTGCCAGCAGGGAAGGACAACAGGAGCACTACACAGATACGCAGTATTTT
CASREGQQEHYTDTQYF
>TRBV30|few|TRBD1|TRBJ1-1
TGTGCCTGGACAAGGGGGCGTGAAGCTTTCTTT
CAWTRGREAFF
>TRBV6-1|NA|TRBD1|TRBJ2-3
TGTGCCAGCGGTGAAATCAAGGGACAGAGCACAGATACGCAGTATTTT
CASGEIKGQSTDTQYF
>TRBV7-8|many|TRBD2|TRBJ2-2
TGTGCCAGCAGCTACCGAAGCGGGAGGACCACCGGGGAGCTGTTTTTT
CASSYRSGRTTGELFF
>TRBV6-2/TRBV6-3|NA|NA|TRBJ1-5
TGTGCCAGCAGCCAACATAGCAATCAGCCCCAGCATTTT
CASSQHSNQPQHF
>TRBV19|NA|NA|TRBJ2-7
TGTGCCAGTAGTATACGGCAGGGGGGCGCCGAGCAGTACTTC
CASSIRQGGAEQYF
>TRBV11-2|NA|NA|TRBJ2-7
TGTGCCAGCAGCTTAGATCTTACTAGAGCCTACGAGCAGTACTTC
CASSLDLTRAYEQYF
>TRBV6-5|NA|NA|TRBJ1-3
TGTGCCAGCAGTTACGAAACGGCAGGAAACACCATATATTTT
CASSYETAGNTIYF
>TRBV7-8|many|NA|TRBJ2-7
TGTGCCAGCAGCTTACGGGCAGCAGTCTACGAGCAGTACTTC
CASSLRAAVYEQYF
>TRBV30|many|NA|TRBJ2-1
TGTGCCTGGAGTACCGACTGGTACAATGAGCAGTTCTTC
CAWSTDWYNEQFF
>TRBV10-3|many|TRBD2|TRBJ2-6
TGTGCCATCAGTGGGACTAGCGCAGGGGCCAACGTCCTGACTTTC
CAISGTSAGANVLTF
>TRBV6-1|NA|TRBD1|TRBJ1-1
TGTGCCAGCAGTGAGAACAGGGGTTTAACTGAAGCTTTCTTT
CASSENRGLTEAFF
>TRBV9|NA|TRBD1|TRBJ2-1
TGTGCCAGCAGCGTGGAGGGACAGGGAGGTAATGAGCAGTTCTTC
CASSVEGQGGNEQFF
>TRBV28|many|NA|TRBJ2-1
TGTGCCAGCAGTTTTCTGTCGGGGCGGAGTTGGTTCTTC
CASSFLSGRSWFF
>TRBV5-1|few|TRBD1|TRBJ1-1
TGCGCCAGCACCCGCCAGGACAGGGCTTCAGAAGCTTTCTTT
CASTRQDRASEAFF
>TRBV7-3|many|TRBD2|TRBJ2-5
TGTGCCAGCAGCTTAGCGGGAGCCGGGGAGACCCAGTACTTC
CASSLAGAGETQYF
>TRBV2|many|TRBD1|TRBJ2-7
TGTGCCAGCAGTGAGGGGACAGGTCCTTACGAGCAGTACTTC
CASSEGTGPYEQYF
>TRBV15|NA|TRBD1|TRBJ1-2
TGTGCCACGGGGACAGGCGAACCTAACTATGGCTACACCTTC
CATGTGEPNYGYTF
>TRBV7-9|NA|TRBD2|TRBJ2-6
TGTGCCGCTTATAGCGGGAGTAGGAATGGGGCCAACGTCCTGACTTTC
CAAYSGSRNGANVLTF